This is a list of T cell receptor beta chains from one sample in a study of a mutant IDH1 vaccine in newly diagnosed glioma. Profiling relied on immunoSEQ multiplex PCR, and the TCRdb table lists in-frame clones only, not all of them. The table shows about 22,000 clones, with around 92% occurring only once. Which antigens these TCRs recognize remains unknown. Here the sequenced sample was PBMCs, taken from a glioma patient whose treatment included an IDH1 peptide vaccine. These receptors were collected from a woman between 40 and 55 years old with glioma. Each CDR3 is given with its conserved first and last residue. Each record gives: J gene, D gene, V gene, CDR3 protein. The D gene is left open where the match is weak.

J gene: TRBJ1-1; D gene: -; V gene: TRBV10-3; CDR3 protein: CAISVTGGYAEAFF
J gene: TRBJ1-1; D gene: -; V gene: TRBV5-1; CDR3 protein: CASRLSQNTEAFF
J gene: TRBJ1-1; D gene: -; V gene: TRBV6-5; CDR3 protein: CASSYYPGAQFAAFF
J gene: TRBJ1-2; D gene: -; V gene: TRBV4-2; CDR3 protein: CASSQVPARAYGYTF
J gene: TRBJ2-7; D gene: TRBD1; V gene: TRBV7-2; CDR3 protein: CASSWGTGAAYEQYF
J gene: TRBJ1-5; D gene: TRBD1; V gene: TRBV6-5; CDR3 protein: CASSPDRSNQPQHF
J gene: TRBJ2-2; D gene: TRBD1; V gene: TRBV5-6; CDR3 protein: CASSFLALGQGSGELFF
J gene: TRBJ1-1; D gene: TRBD1; V gene: TRBV2; CDR3 protein: CASSRDRGRGTEAFF
J gene: TRBJ1-2; D gene: -; V gene: TRBV2; CDR3 protein: CASSDEGQGINGYTF
J gene: TRBJ2-3; D gene: TRBD2; V gene: TRBV27; CDR3 protein: CASSQLAEFTDTQYF
J gene: TRBJ2-2; D gene: TRBD2; V gene: TRBV2; CDR3 protein: CASRGLAGAVGELFF
J gene: TRBJ1-5; D gene: -; V gene: TRBV10-2; CDR3 protein: CASNGQINQPQHF
J gene: TRBJ1-5; D gene: TRBD1; V gene: TRBV18; CDR3 protein: CASSTRTGSRRRYSNQPQHF
J gene: TRBJ2-1; D gene: -; V gene: TRBV19; CDR3 protein: CASSVAGPQFF
J gene: TRBJ2-7; D gene: -; V gene: TRBV18; CDR3 protein: CASSPTPYEQYF
J gene: TRBJ2-7; D gene: -; V gene: TRBV5-6; CDR3 protein: CASSLGGAEQYF
J gene: TRBJ1-1; D gene: -; V gene: TRBV7-8; CDR3 protein: CASVFGMNTEAFF
J gene: TRBJ1-2; D gene: TRBD1; V gene: TRBV6-5; CDR3 protein: CASSTGVGYTF
J gene: TRBJ2-2; D gene: -; V gene: TRBV5-1; CDR3 protein: CASSLGGASTGELFF
J gene: TRBJ2-1; D gene: -; V gene: TRBV6-1; CDR3 protein: CASSVGLNREQFF
J gene: TRBJ2-7; D gene: TRBD1; V gene: TRBV29-1; CDR3 protein: CSVASRQGAHEQYF
J gene: TRBJ2-6; D gene: TRBD1; V gene: TRBV4-3; CDR3 protein: CASSPGQGAYSGANVLTF
J gene: TRBJ2-7; D gene: TRBD1; V gene: TRBV6-5; CDR3 protein: CASSRGQDRSYEQYF
J gene: TRBJ1-2; D gene: -; V gene: TRBV28; CDR3 protein: CASTLTQAQTPGYTF
J gene: TRBJ1-4; D gene: TRBD1; V gene: TRBV25-1; CDR3 protein: CASSDPGQGALNEKLFF
J gene: TRBJ1-4; D gene: -; V gene: TRBV29-1; CDR3 protein: CSGGVGNEKLFF
J gene: TRBJ2-7; D gene: TRBD1; V gene: TRBV25-1; CDR3 protein: CASSDDRGPHSF
J gene: TRBJ1-4; D gene: TRBD1; V gene: TRBV7-8; CDR3 protein: CASSRGRTNEKLFF
J gene: TRBJ1-1; D gene: -; V gene: TRBV7-8; CDR3 protein: CASSPRSPRTDQAFF
J gene: TRBJ2-3; D gene: -; V gene: TRBV2; CDR3 protein: CASSRTVSTDTQYF
J gene: TRBJ2-7; D gene: -; V gene: TRBV7-2; CDR3 protein: CASSSQGFGYEQYF
J gene: TRBJ1-5; D gene: -; V gene: TRBV7-8; CDR3 protein: CASSLHPGVDQPQHF
J gene: TRBJ2-2; D gene: TRBD2; V gene: TRBV25-1; CDR3 protein: CASKVGGTGELFF
J gene: TRBJ2-5; D gene: TRBD2; V gene: TRBV2; CDR3 protein: CASSDPGLVVGETQYF
J gene: TRBJ1-5; D gene: -; V gene: TRBV18; CDR3 protein: CASSSGSDQPQHF
J gene: TRBJ1-1; D gene: -; V gene: TRBV6-5; CDR3 protein: CASSYSIGSNTEAFF
J gene: TRBJ1-5; D gene: -; V gene: TRBV4-1; CDR3 protein: CASSQVRLIRGGNQPQHF
J gene: TRBJ1-4; D gene: -; V gene: TRBV11-2; CDR3 protein: CASSLEEMGFEKLFF
J gene: TRBJ2-3; D gene: TRBD2; V gene: TRBV7-9; CDR3 protein: CASSFERGPRDTDTQYF
J gene: TRBJ1-1; D gene: TRBD1; V gene: TRBV19; CDR3 protein: CASSRQGANTEAFF
J gene: TRBJ2-3; D gene: TRBD1; V gene: TRBV29-1; CDR3 protein: CSVISPGTGLTQTDTQYF
J gene: TRBJ1-2; D gene: -; V gene: TRBV5-1; CDR3 protein: CASSWDSSYGYTF
J gene: TRBJ2-2; D gene: -; V gene: TRBV5-5; CDR3 protein: CASSPGHPETGELFF
J gene: TRBJ1-5; D gene: TRBD1; V gene: TRBV19; CDR3 protein: CASRDRVGQPQHF
J gene: TRBJ1-1; D gene: -; V gene: TRBV20-1; CDR3 protein: CSAGADPFF
J gene: TRBJ1-4; D gene: TRBD1; V gene: TRBV7-9; CDR3 protein: CASTKTGWTNEKLFF
J gene: TRBJ2-1; D gene: TRBD2; V gene: TRBV4-2; CDR3 protein: CASSQDTAGGNEQFF
J gene: TRBJ2-5; D gene: TRBD2; V gene: TRBV19; CDR3 protein: CASRGVASSGGQAQETQYF
J gene: TRBJ2-1; D gene: TRBD1; V gene: TRBV30; CDR3 protein: CAWTWGQGANEQFF
J gene: TRBJ2-7; D gene: -; V gene: TRBV2; CDR3 protein: CASSKQSYEQYF
J gene: TRBJ1-2; D gene: -; V gene: TRBV7-8; CDR3 protein: CASSLGAGRVIGYTF
J gene: TRBJ1-5; D gene: -; V gene: TRBV4-1; CDR3 protein: CASSARWATDDNQPQHF
J gene: TRBJ2-7; D gene: -; V gene: TRBV14; CDR3 protein: CASSQDQGSRDEQYF